A selection of T cell receptor beta chains follows, all from one sample in a study of blood T cell repertoires in COVID-19. Repertoires were generated with immunoSEQ multiplex PCR, while TCRdb's copy carries only in-frame clones and drops some. The table includes about 210,000 clones, about 76% detected once. Sequenced input: PBMCs or T cells enriched from blood (not recorded which). These receptor sequences come from a woman in her forties or fifties with acute COVID-19. CDR3s include the opening cysteine and the closing phenylalanine or tryptophan. For some rows the clone size is stated as once, few or many, or as a class when expanded; others skip it.

TRBV5-1 | - | CASSLAQDRGQYF
TRBV4-1 | - | CASSQEGGRAYNSPLHF
TRBV28 | - | CASRPQVWVSGANVLTF
TRBV24-1 | - | CATSISGWETQYF
TRBV7-2 | - | CASSFIQGGTDTQYF
TRBV24-1 | - | CATSDLVAGTVNEQFF
TRBV18 | - | CASSPPTPSYNEQFF
TRBV15 | - | CATSRVGLGGTQYF
TRBV6-6 | once | CASMERVSSPLHF
TRBV5-6 | - | CASSLRQGRRANYGYTF
TRBV3-1/TRBV3-2 | - | CASSQVRGGDEQYF
TRBV5-6 | - | CASSSTQELFF
TRBV5-4 | - | CASSYIRNEQFF
TRBV28 | - | CASLDFKDRGSSYEQYF
TRBV10-3 | - | CAISWTENTEAFF
TRBV18 | - | CASSLSTDSFYQPQHF